A selection of T cell receptor beta chains follows, all from one sample in a study of T cell responses to AZD1222 COVID-19 vaccine. The data were produced by immunoSEQ multiplex PCR, yet TCRdb's version contains in-frame clones alone and is incomplete. This repertoire shows fewer than 150,000 clones, over 75% found once; its top ten account for about 4.8%. The material sequenced was peripheral blood, taken on day 0 of AZD1222 vaccination. The receptors derive from an adult in good health. CDR3s include the opening cysteine and the closing phenylalanine or tryptophan. The order of the fields is V gene, J gene, clone size, D gene, CDR3 DNA, CDR3 protein. A D gene is named only where the DNA matches it firmly. Clone size, where shown, is once, few, many, or a class for clones that have expanded.

TRBV9	TRBJ1-2	NA	NA	TGTGCCAGCAGCGTAGAAGGCAGGGCTTCTTATGGCTACACCTTC	CASSVEGRASYGYTF
TRBV30	TRBJ1-2	NA	NA	TGTGCCTGGCTATGGTGGGGGGGAAATGGCTACACCTTC	CAWLWWGGNGYTF
TRBV7-2	TRBJ2-7	NA	NA	TGTGCCAGCAGCCCTGGGGGGATTTCCTACGAGCAGTACTTC	CASSPGGISYEQYF
TRBV2	TRBJ2-1	NA	NA	TGTGCCAGCAGGCCAATCCAGGGGAGCTCCTACAATGAGCAGTTCTTC	CASRPIQGSSYNEQFF
TRBV5-5	TRBJ1-1	NA	TRBD1	TGTGCCAGCAGCTTTCCCGACAGGGAAATCACTGAAGCTTTCTTT	CASSFPDREITEAFF
TRBV19	TRBJ1-5	NA	NA	TGTGCCAGTAGTCCCCGGTCTGGCCAGCCCCAGCATTTT	CASSPRSGQPQHF
TRBV6-5	TRBJ1-1	NA	NA	TGTGCCAGCACTATGGGGAACATGAACACTGAAGCTTTCTTT	CASTMGNMNTEAFF
TRBV5-6	TRBJ2-7	NA	TRBD1	TGTGCCAGCAGCTTGGATTTAGGGACAGGCTCCTACGAGCAGTACTTC	CASSLDLGTGSYEQYF
TRBV7-9	TRBJ1-2	few	NA	TGTGCCAGCCAAGCCCAGGGTTTAGGTTATGGCTACACCTTC	CASQAQGLGYGYTF
TRBV19	TRBJ1-4	NA	NA	TGTGCCAGTAGCAGCCGTCAAATGCGCGAAAAACTGTTTTTT	CASSSRQMREKLFF
TRBV6-5	TRBJ2-7	NA	NA	TGTGCCAGCCGCCGGGGTTTCGTCAACTACGAGCAGTACTTC	CASRRGFVNYEQYF
TRBV5-1	TRBJ2-1	NA	NA	TGCGCCAGCAACCAGAGGGGGGACCTCTACAATGAGCAGTTCTTC	CASNQRGDLYNEQFF
TRBV27	TRBJ2-7	NA	TRBD1	TGTGCCAGCAGTACTCCGGGACAGGGGGTCTACGAGCAGTACTTC	CASSTPGQGVYEQYF
TRBV9	TRBJ2-3	NA	NA	TGTGCCAGCAGCGTAGGGGGTAGCGCAGATACGCAGTATTTT	CASSVGGSADTQYF
TRBV4-2	TRBJ1-5	NA	NA	TGTGCCAGCAGCCAGGGACGTACAGGAGGTCAGCCCCAGCATTTT	CASSQGRTGGQPQHF
TRBV7-2	TRBJ2-3	NA	NA	TGTGCCAGCAGCTTAAGGAGGACCACAGATACGCAGTATTTT	CASSLRRTTDTQYF
TRBV27	TRBJ1-1	once	NA	TGTGCCAGCAGTTACGCGGGACTTCGAGGGGACACTGAAGCTTTCTTT	CASSYAGLRGDTEAFF
TRBV29-1	TRBJ1-2	NA	NA	TGCAGCGCTGGCGGAGGGATGTCCTATGGCTACACCTTC	CSAGGGMSYGYTF
TRBV5-1	TRBJ2-1	NA	TRBD2	TGCGCCAGCAGCTTCCGTTTCCCACCTCTTCTAGCGGGAGGTGGGAATGAGCAGTTCTTC	CASSFRFPPLLAGGGNEQFF
TRBV10-3	TRBJ2-7	NA	TRBD2	TGTGCCATCAGTGAGACTTTTCCGGCTAGCGGGAGGGCGGTAGGCGAGCAGTACTTC	CAISETFPASGRAVGEQYF
TRBV29-1	TRBJ2-7	NA	TRBD2	TGCAGCGTTACCCAGCTAGCGGGAGCCTACGAGCAGTACTTC	CSVTQLAGAYEQYF
TRBV19	TRBJ1-4	NA	NA	TGTGCCAGTCGTTCTCGGGGGCCTAATGAAAAACTGTTTTTT	CASRSRGPNEKLFF
TRBV3-1/TRBV3-2	TRBJ1-1	NA	NA	TGTGCCAGCTCCAGATTGGACACTGAAGCTTTCTTT	CASSRLDTEAFF
TRBV18	TRBJ2-5	NA	TRBD2	TGTGCCAGCGAAGGGACTAGCGGTCCACAAGAGACCCAGTACTTC	CASEGTSGPQETQYF
TRBV7-9	TRBJ2-7	NA	NA	TGTGCCAGCAGCTTAGCGGGGTACGATTCCTACGAGCAGTACTTC	CASSLAGYDSYEQYF
TRBV28	TRBJ2-7	NA	NA	TGTGCCAGCAGTGGAGGGGGTCCCTACGAGCAGTACTTC	CASSGGGPYEQYF